This T cell receptor beta chain derives from a study of blood T cell repertoires in COVID-19. At the level of the study: Some COVID-19 samples were acute and others convalescent; all came from the United States, Italy and Spain. PBMCs, B-cell-depleted T cells, or T cells provided the cDNA or gDNA that made up the material.

V lost 6 bases and J 2 bases, leaving 14 bases between the germline ends. The germline V gene has CDR1 LNHDA and CDR2 SQIVND (reference sequence). The CDR3 spans 15 residues. Produced via immunoSEQ multiplex PCR; TCRdb's table is partial and in-frame only. Of roughly 150,000 clones in the sample, about 88% were seen once. The source material was peripheral blood. V and J are TRBV19 and TRBJ1-5; tentative D call: TRBD1 (6 bases). The sequence derives from a human donor in a cohort sampled during active COVID-19. The CDR3 nucleotides read TGTGCCAGTAGACCGACAGGCGTCGGCAATCAGCCCCAGCATTTT. Translating gives CASRPTGVGNQPQHF.